The 23 T cell receptor beta chains reported below all come from one sample, sequenced in a study of shared clonotypes between healthy human individuals. The repertoire was sequenced with immunoSEQ multiplex PCR; TCRdb's copy has only in-frame clones and lacks some. The repertoire holds about 2.4 million clones, 90% to 95% seen once, with approximately 0.37% in the top ten. Sequenced input: naive CD4+ T cells from PBMCs. As for subset: CD45RA+ positively selected. The receptors shown here come from a man aged 18 to 29 in good health. Some clones in this sample may be carry-over from other donors' samples.

This chain links TRBV20-1 with TRBJ2-3; no reliable D call. The V gene lost 6 bases and the J gene lost 5 bases, with 9 bases spanning the gap. Germline V gene sequence: CDR1 DFQATT, CDR2 SNEGSKA (reference sequence). The CDR3 is made up of 11 amino acids. CDR3 sequence reads: CSALGGDTQYF. CDR3 in DNA: TGCAGTGCCCTGGGTGGAGATACGCAGTATTTT.

The rearrangement uses TRBV5-1 and TRBJ2-3; a weak D match, TRBD2 (7 bases). The V and J ends lost 0 bases and 6 bases respectively, with 17 bases between them. Germline CDR1 and CDR2: SGHRS and YFSETQ. CDR3 length: 16 residues. Written as DNA, the CDR3 is TGCGCCAGCAGCTTGGGGCGGGGGCCGGCAGGGGATACGCAGTATTTT. Its protein is CASSLGRGPAGDTQYF.

Concerning this clone itself: Germline is not matched at one junction end, which may reflect a read error. The chain employs TRBV6-5 and TRBJ2-5, with D perhaps TRBD2 (6 bases). The assigned J gene may be wrong: the sequence end matches TRBJ2-7 better. Germline CDR1 and CDR2: MNHEY and SVGAGI. The CDR3 contains 15 residues. The CDR3 loop reads CASAGTSLGSNEQYF. As DNA, the CDR3 is TGTGCCAGTGCAGGGACTTCCCTGGGCTCCAACGAGCAGTACTTC.

V and J are TRBV7-2 and TRBJ2-7, with 11 bases that match TRBD2. CDR3 length: 14 amino acids. CDR1 and CDR2 (germline): SGHTA, FQGNSA. After removal of 8 bases from V and 9 bases from J, the junction contained 12 bases not matched to a gene. The CDR3 loop is CASSRRTSGSGQYF. For the CDR3, the DNA is TGTGCCAGCTCCCGTAGGACTAGCGGGTCAGGGCAGTACTTC. Full variable domain (remainder filled in from reference TRBV7-2 and TRBJ2-7): GAGVSQSPSNKVTEKGKDVELRCDPISGHTALYWYRQSLGQGLEFLIYFQGNSAPDKSGLPSDRFSAERTGGSVSTLTIQRTQQEDSAVYLCASSRRTSGSGQYFGPGTRLTVT.

The rearrangement links TRBV7-3 to TRBJ2-7; 10 nucleotides match TRBD1. Trimming removed 6 bases from V and 6 bases from J; junction bases left unmatched: 11. Germline assignment: CDR1 SGHTA and CDR2 FQGTGA. CDR3 length: 15 residues. The CDR3 reads CASRLSRDRGLEQYF. In nucleotides, the CDR3 is TGTGCCAGCAGGTTATCTCGGGACAGGGGCCTCGAGCAGTACTTC.

CDR3 sequence reads: CASSPSPGRDYEQYF. The DNA for the CDR3 is TGCGCCAGCAGCCCGTCCCCAGGGAGGGACTACGAGCAGTACTTC. J is TRBJ2-5 and V is TRBV5-1; TRBD2 agrees at 7 bases. The J call may be faulty, since TRBJ2-7 better matches the DNA end. CDR1 is SGHRS, CDR2 YFSETQ, per germline. The CDR3 spans 15 residues.

Concerning this clone itself: Additional DNA sequences in this sample encode the identical CDR3. CDR3 coding DNA: TGTGCCAGTAGTATCCGACGGAACACTGAAGCTTTCTTT. Translation: CASSIRRNTEAFF. V and J are TRBV19 and TRBJ1-1, with unresolved D. The CDR3 spans 13 residues. CDR1 is LNHDA and CDR2 is SQIVND in the germline V gene (reference sequence). Trimming stripped 3 bases from V and 1 base from J, with 6 bases between.

Notes on this clone: The same CDR3 can be traced to other DNA sequences in this sample. The CDR3 is CASSEGSSNQPQHF. DNA of the CDR3: TGTGCCAGCAGTGAGGGCAGTAGCAATCAGCCCCAGCATTTT. The chain couples TRBV2 to TRBJ1-5; no firm D call. With 3 bases removed from V and 0 bases from J, the gap between germline ends came to 6 bases. The CDR3 is 14 amino acids. The germline V gene encodes CDR1 SNHLY and CDR2 FYNNEI.

The table lists this clone with a count of one. The chain couples TRBV28 to TRBJ1-2; tentatively, D is TRBD1 (5 bases). Looked up from germline, CDR1 is MDHEN and CDR2 is SYDVKM. Between the trimmed V and J ends, which lost 10 bases and 4 bases, there was a span of 22 bases. The length of the CDR3 is 15 residues. The CDR3 protein is CATPSWQGLTYGYTF. In nucleotides, the CDR3 is TGTGCCACCCCATCGTGGCAGGGTCTTACCTATGGCTACACCTTC.

The V call is TRBV18, the J call TRBJ2-3, with D maybe TRBD1 (6 bases). V dropped 3 bases and J dropped 2 bases, with 12 bases sitting between them. Per germline, CDR1 KGHSH and CDR2 LQKENI. This CDR3 contains 15 residues. The CDR3 region is CASSPRQAPTDTQYF. The CDR3 nucleotides read TGTGCCAGCTCACCCCGACAGGCCCCCACAGATACGCAGTATTTT. The entire variable domain, with the rest obtained from reference TRBV18 and TRBJ2-3, is as follows: NAGVMQNPRHLVRRRGQEARLRCSPMKGHSHVYWYRQLPEEGLKFMVYLQKENIIDESGMPKERFSAEFPKEGPSILRIQQVVRGDSAAYFCASSPRQAPTDTQYFGPGTRLTVL.

Written as DNA, the CDR3 is TGTGCCAGCAGTTACTTGGAGAACACTGAAGCTTTCTTT. It codes for CASSYLENTEAFF. The chain is built from TRBV6-6 and TRBJ1-1; no definite D call. This CDR3 contains 13 residues. Germline V CDR1 and CDR2: MNHNY, SVGAGI (reference sequence). Trimming removed 1 base from V and 1 base from J, with 4 bases in between.

In regard to this clone: At one end, the junction sequence differs from germline, possibly due to a read error. The rearrangement uses TRBV7-9 and TRBJ1-5; D not certain. The CDR3 contains 10 residues. Germline V gene sequence: CDR1 SEHNR, CDR2 FQNEAQ (reference sequence). The chain's CDR3 is CASSFQPRHF. In DNA, the CDR3 is TGTGCCAGCAGCTTCCAGCCCCGGCATTTT.

This clone was detected a few times. The CDR3 sequence is CSVRTDHQPQHF. CDR3 sequence (DNA): TGCAGCGTCCGGACGGACCATCAGCCCCAGCATTTT. The V gene is TRBV29-1, the J gene TRBJ1-5; no clear D gene. Looked up from germline, CDR1 is SQVTM and CDR2 is ANQGSEA. Deletions cut 6 bases from V and 5 bases from J, with 11 bases between. CDR3 length: 12 residues.

The rearrangement links TRBV28 to TRBJ1-5; 7 bases agree with TRBD1. CDR3 length: 14 amino acids. From germline, CDR1 is MDHEN and CDR2 SYDVKM. V was clipped by 7 bases and J by 6 bases; unmatched bases: 9. The DNA of the CDR3 is TGTGCCAGCACCCAGCTGGCAGGGGGTCAGCCCCAGCATTTT. Translating gives CASTQLAGGQPQHF.

This chain links TRBV7-2 with TRBJ2-1, with D uncertain. Germline CDR1 SGHTA, CDR2 FQGNSA. Deletions cut 5 bases from V and 6 bases from J, with 11 bases between. The CDR3 has 13 amino acids. The CDR3 spells CASSTGPGNEQFF. The CDR3, as DNA: TGTGCCAGCAGCACCGGTCCTGGCAATGAGCAGTTCTTC.

V is TRBV19 and J is TRBJ2-7, with D maybe TRBD1 (7 bases). Trimming cost V 3 bases and J 0 bases, with 18 bases left between them. The CDR3 spans 17 residues. CDR1 and CDR2 (germline): LNHDA, SQIVND (reference sequence). The CDR3 nucleotides are TGTGCCAGTAGTATTGGGGACTCGGGACAGAGCTCCTACGAGCAGTACTTC. Residues: CASSIGDSGQSSYEQYF.

This chain links TRBV5-1 with TRBJ2-7; the D gene is possibly TRBD1 (6 bases). The CDR3 loop spans 16 amino acids. Germline V gene data show CDR1 as SGHRS and CDR2 as YFSETQ. Between the trimmed V and J ends, which lost 3 bases and 2 bases, there was a span of 18 bases. The CDR3 reads CASSSGHLQGAYEQYF. Here the CDR3 DNA reads TGCGCCAGCAGCTCTGGACACTTACAGGGCGCCTACGAGCAGTACTTC. Supplemented by reference TRBV5-1 and TRBJ2-7, the full variable domain reads KAGVTQTPRYLIKTRGQQVTLSCSPISGHRSVSWYQQTPGQGLQFLFEYFSETQRNKGNFPGRFSGRQFSNSRSEMNVSTLELGDSALYLCASSSGHLQGAYEQYFGPGTRLTVT.

The CDR3 DNA reads as TGTGCCAGCTCACTTGGACAGTTTGGGGCCAACGTCCTGACTTTC. This sequence encodes CASSLGQFGANVLTF. This chain connects TRBV18 to TRBJ2-6, with D tentatively TRBD1 (6 bases). The CDR3 is 15 amino acids. V was trimmed by 4 bases and J by 3 bases, leaving 10 bases between them. Germline CDR1 and CDR2: KGHSH and LQKENI.

The rearrangement uses TRBV5-5 and TRBJ2-5; D ambiguous. Trimming removed 6 bases from V and 2 bases from J, with 5 bases in between. The length of the CDR3 is 11 residues. Germline assignment: CDR1 SGHKS and CDR2 YYEKEE (reference sequence). CDR3 in DNA: TGTGCCAGCATCCTTCAAGAGACCCAGTACTTC. Its translation is CASILQETQYF.

With regard to this clone: This same CDR3 is encoded by further DNA sequences in the sample. V is TRBV27 and J is TRBJ1-5; 10 bases agree with TRBD1. Trimming took 6 bases from V and 2 from J; bases not matched to a gene: 4. The CDR3 is made up of 15 amino acids. Germline-derived CDR1 and CDR2 are MNHEY and SMNVEV (reference sequence). CDR3 sequence: CASSRQGAGNQPQHF. CDR3 DNA sequence: TGTGCCAGCAGCCGACAGGGGGCTGGCAATCAGCCCCAGCATTTT.

The chain uses TRBV7-8 and TRBJ1-2, with D hard to call. The CDR3 extends over 15 amino acids. Germline CDR1 SGHVS, CDR2 FQNEAQ. V was cut by 0 bases and J by 4 bases, with 12 bases left in between. The CDR3 DNA sequence: TGTGCCAGCAGCTTAGCGGGCGCCCCCCGCTATGGCTACACCTTC. Encoded protein: CASSLAGAPRYGYTF.

The J gene is TRBJ1-2, the V gene TRBV6-1; D is ambiguous. This CDR3 is built from 12 residues. Trimming removed 4 bases from V and 3 bases from J, with 6 bases in between. Germline-derived CDR1 and CDR2 are MNHNS and SASEGT. The CDR3 reads CASSAQDYGYTF. The CDR3 coding sequence is TGTGCCAGCAGTGCCCAGGACTATGGCTACACCTTC.

This rearrangement joins TRBV11-2 to TRBJ1-1; TRBD1 matches at 7 bases. The CDR3 runs 17 residues. With 5 bases clipped from V and 7 bases from J, the junction kept 19 bases outside the gene matches. Germline V gene data show CDR1 as SGHAT and CDR2 as FQNNGV. CDR3 in DNA: TGTGCCAGCAGCGTTACCTTACTCCGGGACAGATCTTTTGAAGCTTTCTTT. Encoded protein: CASSVTLLRDRSFEAFF.